This record covers a single TCR beta chain. It lacks a known antigen. No base quality values were provided; no much bigger clone lies one nucleotide off. TCR-beta CDR3 regions were amplified from genomic DNA with the immunoSEQ v4 bias-controlled multiplex PCR assay, run blinded to group allocation. To estimate nucleated cell and T cell quantities per sample, reference gene primers were included together with the TCR-beta primers. Sequencing of the libraries was performed on an Illumina MiSeq with a 100-cycle paired-end protocol. The authors' pipeline ran thus. In the immunoSEQ Analyzer software, diversity and richness were calculated, with richness measured by iChao1 and clonality based on Pielou evenness and Shannon diversity on a 0-1 scale where a higher value means less diversity. CDR3 amino acid sequences together with V/J genes were queried against VDJdb for CMV, EBV and influenza A specificities, with confidence 3 and substitution 2 applied. The Morisita-Horn index was used to measure TCR-beta amino acid clonotype overlap among the villitis of unknown etiology, infectious villitis and control repertoires. TCRdb holds this immuneACCESS table with in-frame rearrangements only. Some clones are missing; in checked studies, unresolved V genes explain under half, and the rest has no known cause. The DNA was the basis for D and trimming; V, J and clone size are from that table. Present in this sample are roughly 3,400 clones, 60% to 80% of which were seen just once. In total, the top ten clones hold roughly 15% of the sample.

Five infectious villitis placentae, four with confirmed cytomegalovirus and one with Toxoplasma gondii, were included and were not matched to other groups. The mothers in the infectious villitis group were younger, had smaller fetuses, and delivered preterm or had intrauterine demise in a couple of cases. Placentae were collected after delivery and examined grossly and histologically before archival tissue was selected. Five 10-micron scrolls were cut from each FFPE block, and DNA was isolated using the AllPrep DNA/RNA FFPE Tissue kit. DNA concentration and purity were checked by NanoDrop, and RNA quality was assessed on a Bioanalyzer. This entry belongs to a study of T cells in placental villitis. Concerning the study at large: The study compared placental TCR-beta repertoires across villitis of unknown etiology, gestational-age-matched unaffected controls, and infectious villitis to test an allograft-versus-infection hypothesis.

V was cut back by 1 base and J by 2 bases, leaving a gap of 9 bases between them. The CDR3, cysteine through phenylalanine, is 14 amino acids long. Left in the record is the CDR3 DNA by itself, 42 bases read in frame from the first base. CDR1 and CDR2 are drawn from the germline V gene: SGHRS, YFSETQ. On the study overall, not on this receptor specifically: Because the paraffin blocks included small amounts of decidua, some of the captured T cells, particularly in controls, may have been decidual rather than villous infiltrates. Sequencing bulk tissue made it impossible to distinguish helper, regulatory or cytotoxic T cells or to tell maternal from fetal T cells, and the approach excluded gamma-delta receptors. Higher CMV-specific clone frequencies were found in infectious CMV cases than in villitis of unknown etiology (roughly 0.012 vs 0.00096), and no difference in CMV-specific clone frequencies was seen between villitis of unknown etiology and controls.

The rearranged segments are TRBV5-1 and TRBJ1-1; no D gene is confidently identified. The specimen was placental tissue containing maternal and fetal cells. This TCR derives from a human patient with infectious villitis; the placental T cells may come from both mother and fetus. The nucleotide sequence reads TGCGCCAGCAGCTTGAGCCAGATTAACACTGAAGCTTTCTTT. Its product reads: CASSLSQINTEAFF.